This T cell receptor beta chain was identified in a study of T cell responses to AZD1222 COVID-19 vaccine (dated by TCRdb to the early 2020s). In terms of the full investigation: A total of 233 trial participants underwent TCR sequencing, of whom nearly 210 had received two doses of AZD1222 and some 25 had received two doses of the MenACWY control vaccine. Trial participants were enrolled by age into subgroups of 18-55, 56-69 and 70-plus years, and about 150, 27 and 61 TCR-sequenced participants, respectively, were included in these subgroups.

The meaning of the sample's time point label: about 28 days (+/-7) after the second vaccine dose. AZD1222 recipients whose second dose came at about 4 weeks and those whose second dose came at about 12 weeks were combined into one group, since spike-specific TCR depth and breadth did not differ between the two schedules. Vaccinee samples were obtained from the UK trials COV001 and COV002, which included a single-blind randomized controlled phase 2/3 trial of AZD1222 (ChAdOx1 nCoV-19) in healthy adults. Trial participant PBMC samples were collected at day 0 and day 28 after the second dose for TCRbeta chain sequencing. Details on this clone: What antigen it recognizes has not been identified. No qualities accompany the bases; no much larger clone lies one base away.

Paper-wide results and their limitations: The whole spike protein was spanned by vaccine-associated CD4 TCRs, and dominant responses were seen in regions 160-218 and 743-854. After two AZD1222 doses, spike-specific TCR breadth and depth were significantly higher than at day 0 and than in MenACWY recipients. Because no day 14 peak-response samples were available, repertoires were characterized only after the peak T cell response. Epitopes outside the regions mutated in the B.1.351 and B.1.1.7 variants were reportedly recognized by nearly half of the unique spike-specific TCRs. The 56-69-year group was small, and its depth increase did not reach significance, likely because of low power. Participants were mostly white British and included more females than males, and it was suggested by the authors that clonal diversity may have been underestimated. Conclusions about previously exposed vaccinees are limited, since just six or seven AZD1222 recipients were seropositive for SARS-CoV-2 at baseline.

The CDR3 regions of human TCRbeta chains were analyzed by immunosequencing. On the study's bioinformatics: TCRs in the repertoires were compared against a reference library of SARS-CoV-2-specific TCRs that had been generated with the MIRA antigen-specificity platform. Breadth meant the fraction of unique TCRs that were SARS-CoV-2-associated, whereas depth meant the fraction of total T cells that were SARS-CoV-2-associated. Using the MIRA data, each spike-specific TCR was mapped to the spike region that the TCR reacts to and placed in a CD4 or CD8 class. Log10-transformed breadth and depth values were compared by one-way ANOVA with Sidak's multiple comparisons tests. The table was pulled from immuneACCESS by TCRdb, which kept in-frame rearrangements only. Such tables lose some clones; where checked, under half of the loss comes from unresolved V genes, and the rest has no known cause. The V and J calls and clone size come from that table; D and trimming were worked out from the DNA. The sample contains 180,000 or so clones, roughly nine tenths of them found a single time. The ten most abundant clones make up 1.5% to 2% of the sample.

The CDR3 numbers 15 residues from cysteine through phenylalanine. The entry retains the CDR3 DNA only, 45 bases that are in frame from base 1. V has 0 bases trimmed and J has 3 bases trimmed; junction bases matching no gene number 4. The germline V gene supplies CDR1 WSHSY and CDR2 SAAADI. This sample comprised peripheral blood, obtained 28 days after the second AZD1222 dose. The chain couples TRBV10-2 to TRBJ2-7, with 8 middle bases fitting TRBD1. The source is an adult who received the AZD1222 COVID-19 vaccine. CDR3 protein: CASSESPGGGYEQYF. The nucleotides are TGCGCCAGCAGTGAGTCCCCAGGGGGCGGCTACGAGCAGTACTTC.